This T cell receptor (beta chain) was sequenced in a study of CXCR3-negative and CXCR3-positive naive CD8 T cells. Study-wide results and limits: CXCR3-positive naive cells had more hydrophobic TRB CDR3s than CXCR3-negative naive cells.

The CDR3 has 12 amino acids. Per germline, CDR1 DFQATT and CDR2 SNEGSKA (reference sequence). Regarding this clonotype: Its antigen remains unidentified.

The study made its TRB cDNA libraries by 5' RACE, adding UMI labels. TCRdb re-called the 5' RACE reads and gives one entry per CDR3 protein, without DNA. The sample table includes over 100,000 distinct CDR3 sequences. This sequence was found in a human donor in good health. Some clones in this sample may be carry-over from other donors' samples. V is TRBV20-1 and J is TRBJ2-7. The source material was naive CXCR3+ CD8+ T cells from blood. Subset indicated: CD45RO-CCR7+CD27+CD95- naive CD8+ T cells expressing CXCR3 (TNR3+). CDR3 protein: CSARERALEQYF.